This entry lists 25 T cell receptor beta chains sequenced from one sample in a study of T cells in women clearing cervical HPV infection. Libraries were prepared by immunoSEQ multiplex PCR; TCRdb keeps only in-frame clonotypes and omits some of them. The repertoire table contains tens of thousands of clones. Sequenced input: blood buffy coat. These receptors were collected from a woman aged 18-70 years with a cervical HPV16 infection that either progressed to CIN3+ or cleared (not recorded which).

With respect to this clone: The CDR3 end is not reached by the read, which stops 3 residues before it; the germline J gene fills it in. This chain joins TRBV2 and TRBJ2-1; 9 nucleotides line up with TRBD1. The V gene end was trimmed by 2 bases and the J gene end by 4 bases; junction bases not matched to a gene: 3. The CDR3 covers 15 residues. Germline CDR1 and CDR2: SNHLY and FYNNEI. Partial CDR3 DNA: TGTGCCAGCAGTGAACCGGGACAGGGATACAATGAG. Translated: CASSEPGQGYNE. The whole CDR3 reads CASSEPGQGYNEQFF.

CDR3 DNA (partial): TGTGCCAGTAGTCGACGGGACACAGAGGGCGGAAACACC. Its protein is CASSRRDTEGGNT. Given in full, the CDR3 is CASSRRDTEGGNTIYF. The genes are TRBV19 and TRBJ1-3; D possibly corresponds to TRBD1 (6 bases). Sequencing ends 3 residues short of the CDR3 end; the germline J gene provides the rest. Trimming removed 5 bases from V and 4 bases from J, with 18 bases in between. CDR3 size: 16 residues. Germline V gives CDR1 LNHDA, CDR2 SQIVND (reference sequence).

On this clone: The CDR3 extends 3 residues past the end of the read, so its final part is completed from the germline J gene. V gene TRBV29-1 combines with J gene TRBJ1-2, with D unclear. Germline CDR1 and CDR2: SQVTM and ANQGSEA. The CDR3 extends over 13 amino acids. The sequenced part of the CDR3 DNA is TGCAGCGTCGCCGACATAGAGGAAGTCGGC. It yields the protein CSVADIEEVG. The full CDR3 reads CSVADIEEVGYTF.

As to this clone: The read stops 3 residues short of the end of the CDR3; the missing end is completed from the germline J gene. The chain carries TRBV19 and TRBJ2-4; TRBD1 might be the D (6 bases). CDR1 is LNHDA and CDR2 is SQIVND in the germline V gene (reference sequence). This CDR3 region has 15 residues. The CDR3 here is CASSIGTDSNQPQYF. The sequenced part of the CDR3 DNA is TGTGCCAGTAGTATAGGGACAGATAGCAATCAGCCT.

In the case of this clone: The read gets to within 3 residues of the CDR3 end, and the germline J gene fills in the rest. V gene TRBV5-1 combines with J gene TRBJ2-2, with D possibly being TRBD1 (6 bases). Looked up from germline, CDR1 is SGHRS and CDR2 is YFSETQ. The CDR3 consists of 16 residues. The CDR3 bases that were read are TGCGCCAGCAGCGGGGACACCCACTCTGGGGCCAACGTG. Protein sequence: CASSGDTHSGANV. The complete CDR3 sequence is CASSGDTHSGANVLFF.

Concerning this clone: The read finishes 3 residues shy of the CDR3 end, and the germline J gene is used to complete it. The chain couples TRBV20-1 to TRBJ2-7; TRBD2 agrees at 11 bases. Trimming cost V 3 bases and J 5 bases; bases outside gene matches: 9. Germline assignment: CDR1 DFQATT and CDR2 SNEGSKA (reference sequence). This CDR3 is built from 15 residues. The CDR3 loop is CSARVAGGPPNEQYF. The CDR3 DNA, read in part, is TGCAGTGCTAGGGTAGCGGGAGGGCCTCCCAACGAG.

As regards this clone: The read terminates 3 residues ahead of where the CDR3 ends, so the germline J gene completes it. The chain carries TRBV30 and TRBJ1-4, with 10 bases matching TRBD1. Germline V gene data show CDR1 as GTSNPN and CDR2 as SVGIG (reference sequence). V lost 3 bases, J lost 10 bases, and 8 bases stayed unmatched. This CDR3 is built from 14 residues. CDR3 protein: CAWSLGQGLGKLFF. Incomplete CDR3 DNA: TGTGCCTGGAGCCTGGGACAGGGGTTGGGAAAA.

Notes on this clone: The missing CDR3 end, 3 residues past where the read stops, is filled in from the germline J gene. This chain links TRBV29-1 with TRBJ1-2; tentative D call: TRBD1 (5 bases). The length of the CDR3 is 13 residues. V was pared by 6 bases and J by 6 bases, with 17 bases between. The V gene's germline CDR1 is SQVTM and CDR2 ANQGSEA. The covered CDR3 bases are TGCAGCGTCAGGGTTCTTAGGTTTGATGGC. This codes for CSVRVLRFDG. The entire CDR3 protein reads CSVRVLRFDGYTF.

The covered CDR3 bases are TGCAGCGGCAAAACAGGGTTCGATGGC. Amino acid sequence: CSGKTGFDG. The CDR3 in full is CSGKTGFDGYTF. The chain carries TRBV29-1 and TRBJ1-2; D possibly corresponds to TRBD1 (6 bases). The read is 3 residues too short to cover the CDR3 end, so that end is filled in from the germline J gene. Germline-derived CDR1 and CDR2 are SQVTM and ANQGSEA. V lost 7 bases, J lost 6 bases, and 15 bases lay in between. The CDR3 loop spans 12 amino acids. Looking up the rest from reference TRBV29-1 and TRBJ1-2 gives the full variable domain: SAVISQKPSRDICQRGTSLTIQCQVDSQVTMMFWYRQQPGQSLTLIATANQGSEATYESGFVIDKFPISRPNLTFSTLTVSNMSPEDSSIYLCSGKTGFDGYTFGSGTRLTVV.

With regard to this clone: At the DNA level, this CDR3 is encoded by other sequences in the same sample as well. The part of the CDR3 DNA that was read is TGCAGCGCCCAGCAAGGACAGGGCGTAAACACC. Its translation is CSAQQGQGVNT. The CDR3 in full is CSAQQGQGVNTIYF. The gene calls are TRBV29-1 and TRBJ1-3, with TRBD1 matching over 8 bases. The read ends 3 residues early relative to the CDR3; the germline J gene fills the gap. CDR1 is SQVTM and CDR2 is ANQGSEA in the germline V gene. The CDR3 runs 14 residues. With 7 bases clipped from V and 6 bases from J, the junction kept 11 bases outside the gene matches.

In the case of this clone: The CDR3 extends 3 residues past the end of the read, so its final part is completed from the germline J gene. This chain links TRBV27 with TRBJ2-7; D is unresolved. CDR1 and CDR2 (germline): MNHEY, SMNVEV (reference sequence). The CDR3 sequence is 16 residues long. V lost 2 bases and J 2 bases, leaving 16 bases between the germline ends. The sequenced CDR3 bases are TGTGCCAGCAGTTTAAGCTGGGCTGGTAGGACCTACGAG. Amino acids: CASSLSWAGRTYE. In full, the CDR3 is CASSLSWAGRTYEQYF.

CDR3 sequence reads: CASSLAGRGQAYGNTEAFF. The covered CDR3 bases are TGCGCCAGCAGCTTGGCCGGGAGGGGACAGGCCTACGGGAACACTGAA. The chain combines TRBV5-1 with TRBJ1-1, with 8 bases identical to TRBD1. Read coverage stops 3 residues before the CDR3 terminus; the germline J gene supplies the remainder. V trimming: 0 bases; J trimming: 1 base; junction bases outside the gene matches: 14. The CDR3 totals 19 residues. Germline CDR1 SGHRS, CDR2 YFSETQ. The entire variable domain, with the rest obtained from reference TRBV5-1 and TRBJ1-1, is as follows: KAGVTQTPRYLIKTRGQQVTLSCSPISGHRSVSWYQQTPGQGLQFLFEYFSETQRNKGNFPGRFSGRQFSNSRSEMNVSTLELGDSALYLCASSLAGRGQAYGNTEAFFGQGTRLTVV.

About this clone: The sequence runs out 3 residues before the end of the CDR3; the remainder is reconstructed from the germline J gene. The genes are TRBV7-9 and TRBJ1-4, with a possible D match to TRBD1 (6 bases). The CDR3 sequence is 13 residues long. Trimming removed 10 bases at V and 7 bases at J, with 16 bases between. Germline lookup yields CDR1 SEHNR and CDR2 FQNEAQ (reference sequence). The CDR3: CATLPGAGEKLFF. CDR3 bases read: TGTGCCACCCTACCAGGGGCTGGTGAAAAA.

Of note for this clone: Sequencing ends 3 residues short of the CDR3 end; the germline J gene provides the rest. This chain connects TRBV2 to TRBJ2-3; D ambiguous. V lost 3 bases and J 7 bases, leaving 8 bases between the germline ends. The CDR3 runs to 12 residues. Germline CDR1 and CDR2: SNHLY and FYNNEI. CDR3 protein: CASSESVYTQYF. Incomplete CDR3 DNA: TGTGCCAGCAGTGAGTCCGTATATACG.

Concerning this clone: The read stops 3 residues short of the end of the CDR3; the missing end is completed from the germline J gene. The genes are TRBV19 and TRBJ2-1, with TRBD2 as a possible D gene (5 bases). V was clipped by 4 bases and J by 5 bases, with 12 bases between them. CDR3 size: 14 residues. Germline CDR1 and CDR2: LNHDA and SQIVND (reference sequence). The CDR3 spells CASSKSGHNNEQFF. Partial CDR3 DNA: TGTGCCAGTAGTAAGAGCGGCCACAACAATGAG.

About this clone: The read terminates 3 residues ahead of where the CDR3 ends, so the germline J gene completes it. The rearrangement joins TRBV6-1 to TRBJ2-4, with D perhaps matching TRBD1 (6 bases). CDR1 and CDR2 from the germline V gene are MNHNS and SASEGT. The CDR3 is 15 residues long. CDR3 region: CASSDIPQGNQPQYF. The covered CDR3 bases are TGTGCCAGCAGTGACATTCCCCAGGGGAATCAGCCT.

A note on this clone: A junction end diverges from the germline sequence, so it may reflect a read error. The read ends 3 residues before the CDR3 terminus; that terminus is restored from the germline J gene. This chain links TRBV7-9 with TRBJ2-7, with D perhaps TRBD1 or TRBD2 (5 bases each). Germline V gene data show CDR1 as SEHNR and CDR2 as FQNEAQ (reference sequence). This CDR3 has 14 amino acids. The CDR3 sequence is CARSLRGENYEQYF. The part of the CDR3 DNA that was read is TGTGCCCGCAGCTTAAGAGGGGAGAACTACGAG.

To note about this clone: The read terminates 3 residues before the CDR3 end, so the remaining end is supplied by the germline J gene. The chain combines TRBV20-1 with TRBJ1-5, with unresolved D. V shed 2 bases and J shed 0 bases, with 8 bases lying between them. Per germline, CDR1 DFQATT and CDR2 SNEGSKA (reference sequence). The CDR3 consists of 14 residues. Partial CDR3 DNA: TGCAGTGCTAGATCGGAGGGTAGCAATCAGCCC. Translated: CSARSEGSNQP. The CDR3 in its entirety is CSARSEGSNQPQHF.

In regard to this clone: The missing CDR3 end, 3 residues past where the read stops, is filled in from the germline J gene. This chain links TRBV18 with TRBJ1-6, with TRBD1 identical over 8 bases. This CDR3 contains 14 residues. Germline V CDR1 and CDR2: KGHSH, LQKENI. The junction had 5 bases not matched to a gene; V was cut back by 6 bases and J by 7 bases. The CDR3: CASSPGQANSPLHF. The part of the CDR3 DNA that was read is TGTGCCAGCTCTCCGGGACAGGCCAATTCACCC.

With respect to this clone: Read data end 3 residues before the CDR3 end; the end is taken from the germline J gene. The genes are TRBV7-3 and TRBJ2-3, with D possibly TRBD1 on 5 matching bases. The CDR3 is 14 residues long. The V end lost 6 bases, the J end lost 0 bases, and 10 bases lay between the germline ends. Germline-derived CDR1 and CDR2 are SGHTA and FQGTGA. CDR3 DNA (partial): TGTGCCAGCAGTTCCCAGGGCAGCACAGATACG. Translating it yields CASSSQGSTDT. The whole CDR3 reads CASSSQGSTDTQYF.

Details on this clone: Sequencing ends 3 residues short of the CDR3 end; the germline J gene provides the rest. The V gene is TRBV11-3, the J gene TRBJ2-1; 7 bases line up with TRBD1. With 5 bases clipped from V and 4 bases from J, the junction kept 5 bases outside the gene matches. This CDR3 is built from 14 residues. Germline V gene sequence: CDR1 SGHNT, CDR2 YENEEA. The CDR3 is CASSRQGWYNEQFF. Incomplete CDR3 DNA: TGTGCCAGCAGCCGACAGGGCTGGTACAATGAG.

As regards this clone: The CDR3 end lies 3 residues beyond the end of the read and is filled in from the germline J gene. V is TRBV5-1 and J is TRBJ2-5, with D possibly TRBD1 on 5 matching bases. The V gene's germline CDR1 is SGHRS and CDR2 YFSETQ. Trimming took 2 bases from V and 2 from J, leaving 13 bases between them. This CDR3 contains 15 residues. CDR3 DNA, as far as it was read: TGCGCCAGCAGCTTTACTCGTACAGGACAAGAGACC. Translated, it gives CASSFTRTGQET. In full, the CDR3 is CASSFTRTGQETQYF.

In the case of this clone: The read stops 3 residues short of the end of the CDR3; the missing end is completed from the germline J gene. The chain has TRBV29-1 and TRBJ2-5; D ambiguous. The CDR3 has 12 amino acids. Per the germline V gene, CDR1 is SQVTM and CDR2 is ANQGSEA. The V and J ends lost 6 bases and 0 bases respectively, with 8 bases between them. The covered CDR3 bases are TGCAGCGTCGGTACTAACCAAGAGACC. It codes for CSVGTNQET. The entire CDR3 is CSVGTNQETQYF.

For this clone: Read sequence stops 3 residues before the CDR3 end, and the germline J gene provides the missing end. The chain couples TRBV11-1 to TRBJ2-7; 7 bases line up with TRBD2. The CDR3 has 14 residues. Germline V gene sequence: CDR1 SGHAT, CDR2 FQDESV (reference sequence). Trimming took 1 base from V and 2 from J; bases not matched to a gene: 2. The covered CDR3 bases are TGTGCCAGCAGCTTAGAGCGGGGTCCCTACGAG. Translation gives CASSLERGPYE. The full CDR3 protein reads CASSLERGPYEQYF.

Comment on this clone: Read sequence stops 3 residues before the CDR3 end, and the germline J gene provides the missing end. The chain recombines TRBV20-1 with TRBJ1-1; D is unclear. Per germline, CDR1 DFQATT and CDR2 SNEGSKA (reference sequence). This CDR3 is built from 13 residues. The part of the CDR3 DNA that was read is TGCAGTGCTAGAGATTCGAGGACTATCGAA. This gives the protein CSARDSRTIE. The entire CDR3 protein reads CSARDSRTIEAFF.